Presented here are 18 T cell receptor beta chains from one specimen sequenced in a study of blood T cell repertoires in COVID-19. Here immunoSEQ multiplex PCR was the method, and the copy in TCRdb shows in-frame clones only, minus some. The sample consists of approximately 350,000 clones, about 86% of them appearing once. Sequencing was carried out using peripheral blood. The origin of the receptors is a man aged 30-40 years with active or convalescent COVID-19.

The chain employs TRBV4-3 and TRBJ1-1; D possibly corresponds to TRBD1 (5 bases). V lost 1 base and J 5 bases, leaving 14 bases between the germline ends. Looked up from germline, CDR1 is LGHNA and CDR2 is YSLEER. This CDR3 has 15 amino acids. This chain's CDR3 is CASSQVFGRVTEAFF. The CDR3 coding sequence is TGCGCCAGCAGCCAAGTTTTTGGCAGGGTAACTGAAGCTTTCTTT.

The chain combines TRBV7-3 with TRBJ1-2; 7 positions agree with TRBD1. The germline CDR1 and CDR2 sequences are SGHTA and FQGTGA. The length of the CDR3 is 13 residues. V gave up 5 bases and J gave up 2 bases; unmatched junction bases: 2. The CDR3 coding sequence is TGTGCCAGCAGCCCGGGACAGAACTATGGCTACACCTTC. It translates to CASSPGQNYGYTF.

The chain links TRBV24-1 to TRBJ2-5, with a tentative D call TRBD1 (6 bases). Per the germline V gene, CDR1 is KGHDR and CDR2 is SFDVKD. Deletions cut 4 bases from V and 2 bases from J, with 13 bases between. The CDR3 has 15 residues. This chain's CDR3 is CATSDQTGDQETQYF. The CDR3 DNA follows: TGTGCCACCAGTGACCAGACAGGAGATCAAGAGACCCAGTACTTC.

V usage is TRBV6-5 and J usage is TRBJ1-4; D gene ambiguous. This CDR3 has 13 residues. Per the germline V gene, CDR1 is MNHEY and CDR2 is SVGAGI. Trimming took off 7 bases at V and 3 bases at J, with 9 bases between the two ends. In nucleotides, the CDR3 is TGTGCCAGCACGGGTTTCCCTAATGAAAAACTGTTTTTT. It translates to CASTGFPNEKLFF.

The CDR3 nucleotides are TGTGCCAGCAGCCTGGAAGCGGGGGCTCGGGTAAAGCAGTACTTC. It codes for CASSLEAGARVKQYF. The chain joins TRBV5-6 to TRBJ2-7; 8 nucleotides align to TRBD2. CDR1 and CDR2 (germline): SGHDT, YYEEEE. With V trimmed by 4 bases and J by 8 bases, 14 bases remained unmatched. This CDR3 region has 15 residues. The variable domain in full, with the rest retrieved from reference TRBV5-6 and TRBJ2-7, is DAGVTQSPTHLIKTRGQQVTLRCSPKSGHDTVSWYQQALGQGPQFIFQYYEEEERQRGNFPDRFSGHQFPNYSSELNVNALLLGDSALYLCASSLEAGARVKQYFGPGTRLTVT.

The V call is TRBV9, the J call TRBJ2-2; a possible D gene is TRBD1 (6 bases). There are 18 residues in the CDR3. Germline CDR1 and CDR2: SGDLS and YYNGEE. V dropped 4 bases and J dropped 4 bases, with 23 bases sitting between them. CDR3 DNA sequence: TGTGCCAGCAGCCTCTCTTCAGGGGCAGGGGTTACCACCGGGGAGCTGTTTTTT. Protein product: CASSLSSGAGVTTGELFF.

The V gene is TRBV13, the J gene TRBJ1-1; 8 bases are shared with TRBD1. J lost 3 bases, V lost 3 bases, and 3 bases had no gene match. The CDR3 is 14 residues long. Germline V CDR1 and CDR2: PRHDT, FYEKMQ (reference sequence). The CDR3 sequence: CASSLDRAYTEAFF. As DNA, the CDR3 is TGTGCCAGCAGCTTGGACAGGGCCTACACTGAAGCTTTCTTT.

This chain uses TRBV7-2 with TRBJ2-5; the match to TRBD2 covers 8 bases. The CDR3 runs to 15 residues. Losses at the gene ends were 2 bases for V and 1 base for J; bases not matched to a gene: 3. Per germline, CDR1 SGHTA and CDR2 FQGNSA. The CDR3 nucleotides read TGTGCCAGCAGCTTATTTCGGGGGGGCCAAGAGACCCAGTACTTC. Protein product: CASSLFRGGQETQYF. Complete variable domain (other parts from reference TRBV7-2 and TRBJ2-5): GAGVSQSPSNKVTEKGKDVELRCDPISGHTALYWYRQSLGQGLEFLIYFQGNSAPDKSGLPSDRFSAERTGGSVSTLTIQRTQQEDSAVYLCASSLFRGGQETQYFGPGTRLLVL.

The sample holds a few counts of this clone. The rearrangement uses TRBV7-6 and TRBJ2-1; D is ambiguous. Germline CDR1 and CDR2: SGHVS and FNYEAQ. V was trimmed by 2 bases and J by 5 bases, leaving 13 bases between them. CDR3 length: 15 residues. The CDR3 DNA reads TGTGCCAGCAGCTTAAGTCGAAGAGGTAACAATGAGCAGTTCTTC. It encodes CASSLSRRGNNEQFF.

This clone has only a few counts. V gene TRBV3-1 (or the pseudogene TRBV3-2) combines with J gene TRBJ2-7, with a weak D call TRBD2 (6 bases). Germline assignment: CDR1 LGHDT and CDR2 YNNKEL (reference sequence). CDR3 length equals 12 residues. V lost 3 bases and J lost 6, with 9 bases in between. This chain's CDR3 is CASSHGRSEQYF. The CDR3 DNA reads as TGTGCCAGCAGCCATGGGAGGTCCGAGCAGTACTTC.

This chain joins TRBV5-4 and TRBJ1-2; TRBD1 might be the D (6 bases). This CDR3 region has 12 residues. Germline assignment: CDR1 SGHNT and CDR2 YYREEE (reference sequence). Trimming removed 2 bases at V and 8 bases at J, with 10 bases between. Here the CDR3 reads CASSFDRRGYTF. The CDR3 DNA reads TGTGCCAGCAGCTTTGACAGGAGAGGCTACACCTTC.

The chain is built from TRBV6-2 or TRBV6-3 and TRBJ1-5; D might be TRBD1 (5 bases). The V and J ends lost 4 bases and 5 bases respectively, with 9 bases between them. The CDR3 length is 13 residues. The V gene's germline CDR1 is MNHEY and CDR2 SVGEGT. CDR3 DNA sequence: TGTGCCAGCAGTTCTCAGGGTTATCAGCCCCAGCATTTT. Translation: CASSSQGYQPQHF.

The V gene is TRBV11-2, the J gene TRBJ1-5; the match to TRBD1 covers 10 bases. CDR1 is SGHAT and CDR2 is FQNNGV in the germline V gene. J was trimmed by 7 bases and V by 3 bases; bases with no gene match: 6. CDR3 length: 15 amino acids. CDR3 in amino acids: CASSLGQGMGQPQHF. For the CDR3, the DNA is TGTGCCAGCAGCTTGGGACAGGGGATGGGGCAGCCCCAGCATTTT.

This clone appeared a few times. CDR3 bases: TGTGCCAGCAGCTTAGTGGTGGTAGCGGGTAATGAGCAGTTCTTC. Encoded protein: CASSLVVVAGNEQFF. The genes are TRBV7-2 and TRBJ2-1, with 7 bases fitting TRBD2. The ends lost 1 base at V and 7 bases at J; junction bases unmatched: 7. This CDR3 has 15 residues. Germline CDR1 SGHTA, CDR2 FQGNSA. The variable domain in full, completed from reference TRBV7-2 and TRBJ2-1, reads GAGVSQSPSNKVTEKGKDVELRCDPISGHTALYWYRQSLGQGLEFLIYFQGNSAPDKSGLPSDRFSAERTGGSVSTLTIQRTQQEDSAVYLCASSLVVVAGNEQFFGPGTRLTVL.

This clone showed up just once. Written as DNA, the CDR3 is TGTGCCAGCAGCTTAGGAGGCAGGGGCAACTATGGCTACACCTTC. Translating it yields CASSLGGRGNYGYTF. The chain recombines TRBV11-3 with TRBJ1-2; possibly TRBD1 for D (6 bases). V dropped 1 base and J dropped 2 bases, with 11 bases sitting between them. CDR3 length: 15 amino acids. Germline V gene lookup returns CDR1 SGHNT and CDR2 YENEEA.

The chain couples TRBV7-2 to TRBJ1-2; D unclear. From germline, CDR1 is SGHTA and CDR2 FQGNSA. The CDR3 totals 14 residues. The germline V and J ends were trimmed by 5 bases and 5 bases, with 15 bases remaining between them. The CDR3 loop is CASSQDGLWYGYTF. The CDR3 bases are TGTGCCAGCAGCCAGGACGGACTTTGGTATGGCTACACCTTC.

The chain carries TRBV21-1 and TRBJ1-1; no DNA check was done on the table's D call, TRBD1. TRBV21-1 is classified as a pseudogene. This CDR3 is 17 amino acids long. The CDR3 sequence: CASSKERQSERWTEAFF. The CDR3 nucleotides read TGTGCCAGCAGCAAAGAGCGACAGAGCGAACGTTGGACTGAAGCTTTCTTT.

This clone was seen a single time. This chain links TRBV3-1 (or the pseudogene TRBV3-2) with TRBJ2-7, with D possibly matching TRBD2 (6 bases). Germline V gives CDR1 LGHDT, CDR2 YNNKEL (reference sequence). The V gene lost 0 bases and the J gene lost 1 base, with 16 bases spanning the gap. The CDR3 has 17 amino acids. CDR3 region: CASSQDEGTWGSYEQYF. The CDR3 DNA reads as TGTGCCAGCAGCCAAGATGAGGGGACTTGGGGGTCCTACGAGCAGTACTTC.